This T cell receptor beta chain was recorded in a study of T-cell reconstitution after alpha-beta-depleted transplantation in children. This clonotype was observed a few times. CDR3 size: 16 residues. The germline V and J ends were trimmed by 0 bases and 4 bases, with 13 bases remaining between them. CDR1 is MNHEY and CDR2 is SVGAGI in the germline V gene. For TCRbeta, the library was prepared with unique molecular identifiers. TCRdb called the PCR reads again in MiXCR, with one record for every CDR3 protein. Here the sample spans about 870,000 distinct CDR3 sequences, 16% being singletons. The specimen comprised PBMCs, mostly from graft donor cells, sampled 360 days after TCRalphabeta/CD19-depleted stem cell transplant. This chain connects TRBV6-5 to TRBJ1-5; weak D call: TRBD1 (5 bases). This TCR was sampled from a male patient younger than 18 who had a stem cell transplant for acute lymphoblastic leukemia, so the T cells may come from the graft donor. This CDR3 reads CASSYSGDQGNQPQHF. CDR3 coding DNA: TGTGCCAGCAGTTACTCGGGGGACCAGGGTAATCAGCCCCAGCATTTT.